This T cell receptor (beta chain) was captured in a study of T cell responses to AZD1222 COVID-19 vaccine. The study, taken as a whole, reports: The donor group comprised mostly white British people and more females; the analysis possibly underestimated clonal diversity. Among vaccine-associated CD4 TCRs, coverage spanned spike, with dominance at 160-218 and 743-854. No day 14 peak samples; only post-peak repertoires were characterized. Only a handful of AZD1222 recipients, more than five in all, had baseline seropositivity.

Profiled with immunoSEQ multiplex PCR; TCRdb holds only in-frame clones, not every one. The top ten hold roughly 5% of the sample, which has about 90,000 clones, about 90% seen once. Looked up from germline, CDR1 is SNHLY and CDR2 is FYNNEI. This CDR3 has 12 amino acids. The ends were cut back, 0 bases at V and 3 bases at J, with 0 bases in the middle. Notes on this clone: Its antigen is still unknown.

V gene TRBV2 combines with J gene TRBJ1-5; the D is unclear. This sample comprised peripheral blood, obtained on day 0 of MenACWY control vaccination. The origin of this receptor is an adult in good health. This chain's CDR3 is CASSEANQPQHF. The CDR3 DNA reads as TGTGCCAGCAGTGAAGCCAATCAGCCCCAGCATTTT.